This record concerns one TCR beta chain sequence. These data are taken from a study of blood T cell repertoires in COVID-19. About the study: The study drew acute and convalescent COVID-19 samples from the United States, Italy and Spain.

Here immunoSEQ multiplex PCR was the method, and the copy in TCRdb shows in-frame clones only, minus some. The sample comprises around 250,000 clones, 85% to 90% of which are singletons, and 1.5% to 2% rests with the top ten. Germline values: CDR1 SGHDN, CDR2 FVKESK. This CDR3 is built from 15 residues. V dropped 0 bases and J dropped 3 bases, with 9 bases sitting between them. V gene TRBV14 combines with J gene TRBJ1-5; D uncertain. The receptor's source is a woman aged 50 to 65 who had recovered from COVID-19. Sequences were obtained from PBMCs or T cells enriched from blood (not recorded which). In DNA, the CDR3 is TGTGCCAGCAGCCAAGAGACCGGGATCAATCAGCCCCAGCATTTT. It encodes CASSQETGINQPQHF.